The following is a TCR delta chain sequence with its context. The antigen is not known. Germline CDR1 reads TSWWSYY; CDR2 reads QGS. The CDR3 covers 25 residues. Losses at the gene ends were 2 bases for V and 0 bases for J; bases not matched to a gene: 28. The sample is drawn from a study of Vδ1+ human thymocytes. Findings and caveats of the study: Thymic TRG and TRD repertoires appeared highly polyclonal.

The template was reverse-transcribed extracted RNA. Multiplex PCR used pooled V-gene forward primers and a constant-region reverse primer to amplify CDR3s. TCRdb processed the multiplex PCR reads again with the CATT caller. The sample consists of about 58,000 delta-chain clones, less than 15% of them appearing once. The chain employs TRDV1 and TRDJ1, with 12 nucleotides matching TRDD3. Sequencing input: Vdelta1+ gamma-delta thymocytes from the thymus. The subset: FACS-sorted CD3+ TCRalphabeta- TCRVdelta1+ TCRVdelta2- thymocytes. The source is a girl under three years old who had congenital heart surgery. This chain's CDR3 is CALGESSSLTGGYYSGAGYTDKLIF. The DNA of the CDR3 is TGTGCTCTTGGGGAAAGCTCCTCCTTAACTGGGGGATACTACTCGGGGGCAGGGTACACCGATAAACTCATCTTT.